This TCR beta chain was identified during a study of blood T cell repertoires in COVID-19. Study-wide background: COVID-19 samples collected from the United States, Italy and Spain covered acute and convalescent phases. T cells, B-cell-depleted T cells, or PBMCs provided the cDNA or gDNA that served as material.

CDR1 SGDLS and CDR2 YYNGEE come from the germline V gene. This CDR3 is built from 14 residues. With V trimmed by 3 bases and J by 3 bases, 4 bases remained unmatched. Methods used by the authors: Reference gene primer amplification gave nucleated cell count estimates. The protocol was immunoSEQ multiplex PCR, while the TCRdb copy is restricted to in-frame clones and leaves out a portion. V, J and clone size were drawn from that table, and D and trimming were deduced from the DNA. The profile shows about 190,000 clones, 80% to 90% of them singletons. The source is a woman younger than 30 who had recovered from COVID-19. The V gene is TRBV9, the J gene TRBJ2-5; the match to TRBD2 covers 8 bases. Material for sequencing was peripheral blood. The CDR3 DNA sequence: TGTGCCAGCAGCGGTAGCGGGGTAGAAGAGACCCAGTACTTC. Amino acids: CASSGSGVEETQYF. The whole variable domain, remainder taken from reference TRBV9 and TRBJ2-5, is DSGVTQTPKHLITATGQRVTLRCSPRSGDLSVYWYQQSLDQGLQFLIQYYNGEERAKGNILERFSAQQFPDLHSELNLSSLELGDSALYFCASSGSGVEETQYFGPGTRLLVL.